Listed below are T cell receptor beta chains from one sample, sequenced in a study of regulatory T cells in long-lasting Graves disease. Via MiXCR, TCRdb re-called the multiplex PCR reads, giving one row per CDR3 protein. The repertoire holds roughly 510,000 distinct CDR3 sequences, with about 16% as singletons. In addition, the sample was reused for a study of T cells in Graves' hyperthyroidism and ophthalmopathy.

The starting material was peripheral blood mononuclear cells (PBMCs), obtained at new diagnosis, from a patient treated with antithyroid drugs. All receptors derive from a man younger than 35 with Graves disease. The CDR3 runs from the conserved cysteine through the conserved F or W. The order of the fields is V gene, clone size, CDR3 protein. Clone size is given for some rows only: seen once, a few or many times, or a class if the clone is expanded.

V: TRBV3-1
size: many
CDR3: CASSHLLDDGYTF

V: TRBV10-3
size: -
CDR3: CAIRAGPGGYTF

V: TRBV7-9
size: many
CDR3: CASSFPTGSVSYEQYF

V: TRBV12-3/TRBV12-4
size: many
CDR3: CASSSRATGELFF

V: TRBV27
size: few
CDR3: CASSLRQQGANQPQHF

V: TRBV6-1
size: many
CDR3: CASKGLPNEKLFF

V: TRBV12-3/TRBV12-4
size: many
CDR3: CASSLNRRDNEQFF

V: TRBV5-1
size: many
CDR3: CASSPLGEVEQFF

V: TRBV9
size: -
CDR3: CASSFGQGTDEQYF

V: TRBV20-1
size: many
CDR3: CSARDLQVIYNEQFF

V: TRBV20-1
size: few
CDR3: CSAEGRGRATNEKLFF

V: TRBV27
size: few
CDR3: CASRLAVYDEQFF

V: TRBV10-2
size: many
CDR3: CASSQGGEGTDTQYF

V: TRBV20-1
size: many
CDR3: CSATPRTSREQYF

V: TRBV13
size: -
CDR3: CASSLGSRATNEKLFF

V: TRBV5-5
size: -
CDR3: CASSYRVGLAGDGETQYF

V: TRBV29-1
size: -
CDR3: CSVEALPGEAFF

V: TRBV5-1
size: many
CDR3: CASSLGQGARDEKLFF

V: TRBV3-1
size: many
CDR3: CASSQDQPFRNEQFF

V: TRBV28
size: many
CDR3: CASSRDRLPLNEQFF

V: TRBV6-1
size: many
CDR3: CASSDGAGTDTQYF

V: TRBV20-1
size: many
CDR3: CSAGSAGGKWTSVGYTF

V: TRBV24-1
size: -
CDR3: CAIPVDRVGYTF

V: TRBV2
size: many
CDR3: CASSVGGGTAWEQYF

V: TRBV11-3
size: many
CDR3: CASSFASGSSYEQYF